This T cell receptor beta chain was retrieved from a study of cytomegalovirus exposure and HLA in healthy donors. Overall study context: The study placed about 81% of its approximately 400 genotyped donors in the Caucasian-associated ancestry cluster.

Study-level results: Most of the CMV-associated TCR beta chains (in a later analysis) appeared to be HLA-restricted. A classifier reportedly called cytomegalovirus status with high sensitivity and specificity. What TCR beta sequences reportedly achieved was accurate prediction of HLA-A and HLA-B alleles in most subjects.

CDR1 and CDR2 from the germline V gene are SGHTA and FQGNSA. Trimming removed 1 base at V and 4 bases at J, with 7 bases between. This CDR3 region has 14 residues. Concerning this clone itself: Its target is unknown.

PCR amplification relied on 60 Vbeta primers (plus 13 Jbeta primers). Profiled with immunoSEQ multiplex PCR; TCRdb holds only in-frame clones, not every one. The table shows about 98,000 clones, with around 81% occurring only once. The specimen was PBMCs. The chain couples TRBV7-2 to TRBJ1-4, with D unclear. The clonotype was recovered from a female donor in good health and CMV-seropositive. The chain's CDR3 is CASSLVPGNEKLFF. For the CDR3, the DNA is TGTGCCAGCAGCTTAGTGCCGGGTAATGAAAAACTGTTTTTT.